This TCR beta chain was identified in a study of T cell changes during pregnancy in multiple sclerosis. Losses at the gene ends were 3 bases for V and 5 bases for J; bases not matched to a gene: 7. The germline V gene encodes CDR1 SGHDN and CDR2 FVKESK. This CDR3 region has 16 residues. Using immunoSEQ multiplex PCR, the repertoire was profiled, and TCRdb retains in-frame clones only, with some absent. Of around 84,000 clones listed, nearly 95% are singletons. The specimen comprised peripheral blood, sampled in the second trimester of pregnancy. The chain links TRBV14 to TRBJ2-1; 10 bases match TRBD2. This TCR was recovered from a female donor in good health, enrolled as a control in a pregnancy study. The CDR3 nucleotides are TGTGCCAGCAGCCACGCGAGCGGGAGGGGGCACAATGAGCAGTTCTTC. Translation gives CASSHASGRGHNEQFF.